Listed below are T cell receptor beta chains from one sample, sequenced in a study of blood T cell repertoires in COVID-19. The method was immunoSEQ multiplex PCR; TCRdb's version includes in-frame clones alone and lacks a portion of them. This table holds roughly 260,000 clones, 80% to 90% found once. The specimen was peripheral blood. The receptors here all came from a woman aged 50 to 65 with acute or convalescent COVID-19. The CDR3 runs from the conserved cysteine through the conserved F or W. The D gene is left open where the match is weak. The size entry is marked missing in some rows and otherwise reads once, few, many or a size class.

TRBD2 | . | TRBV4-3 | CASSQQGLAGSREQFF
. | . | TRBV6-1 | CASSEGRAFF
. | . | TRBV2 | CASLGLIGTDTQYF
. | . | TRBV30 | CALGTIRKQPQHF
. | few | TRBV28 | CASSPTFDTVSNSPLHF
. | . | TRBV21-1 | CASSKYGRGNEKLFF
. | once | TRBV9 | CASSSRDSTDTQYF
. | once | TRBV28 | CASSPTAYEQYF
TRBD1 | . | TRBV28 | CASSFITGASGANVLTF
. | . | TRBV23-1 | CASSPSGNTIYF
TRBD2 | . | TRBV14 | CASSQGRTSGPTDTQYF
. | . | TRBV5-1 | CASSLRAGSYEQYF
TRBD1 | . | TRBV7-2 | CASSPGDRGFSGELFF
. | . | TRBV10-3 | CAISISPDTQYF
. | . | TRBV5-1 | CASSLWPQSETQYF
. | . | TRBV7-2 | CASSHQGSHQPQHF
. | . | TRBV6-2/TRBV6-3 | CASSKQDQPQHF
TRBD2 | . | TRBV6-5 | CASIIAGGYTGELFF
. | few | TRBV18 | CASSPGQGAGAYEQYF
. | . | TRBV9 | CASALLDEQETQYF
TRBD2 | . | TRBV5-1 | CASRGASGNNEQFF
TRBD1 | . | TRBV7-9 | CASSKGQRSSYEQYF
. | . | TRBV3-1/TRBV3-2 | CASSQELQESYNEQFF
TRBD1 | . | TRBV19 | CASSPGGQGAMNTEAFF
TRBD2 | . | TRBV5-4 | CASSWGSSGSVYEQYF
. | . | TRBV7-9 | CASSYIKRYQETQYF
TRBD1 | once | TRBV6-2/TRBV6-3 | CASSGKTGGFYEQYF
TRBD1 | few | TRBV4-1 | CASSAGTGGFDEQFF
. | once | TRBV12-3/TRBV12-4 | CASRLGGQPQHF
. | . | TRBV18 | CASSPQVGGSGNTIYF
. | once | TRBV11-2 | CASSLDQRGGDF
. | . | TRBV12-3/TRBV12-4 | CAGGRNRDVQYF
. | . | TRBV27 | CASSFAGPNYEQYF
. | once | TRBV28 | CASSYLGDSRWDTQYF
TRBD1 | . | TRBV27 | CASSLPKHRTGSSGNTIYF
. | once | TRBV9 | CASSSGGGHEKLFF
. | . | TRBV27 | CASSPPRGGYTF
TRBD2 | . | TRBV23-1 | CASSQGTSGNTGELFF
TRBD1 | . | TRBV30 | CAWSLGTALPEAFF
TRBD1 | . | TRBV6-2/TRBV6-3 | CASSSDRASYGYTF
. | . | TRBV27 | CASSLNGETQYF
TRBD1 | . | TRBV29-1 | CSAATGGEGETQYF
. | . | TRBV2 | CASSESRGGNTIYF
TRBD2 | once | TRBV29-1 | CSALSGGSDTQYF